Detailed here is one T cell receptor (beta chain). Its cognate antigen is unknown. Clones were sequenced by immunoSEQ multiplex PCR, and TCRdb holds only the in-frame ones, with some missing. The sample has some 94,000 clones, more than 90% seen once. This specimen comes from a study of OX40 agonist ivuxolimab in advanced cancers. Looking at the study overall: A diagnosis of hepatocellular carcinoma, melanoma, renal cell or head and neck cancer was present in dose-escalation patients.

V was clipped by 1 base and J by 5 bases; unmatched bases: 4. The CDR3 runs to 14 residues. Germline CDR1 is MGHRA and CDR2 is YSYEKL. Regarding the study as a whole: On average, a greater number of expanded clones characterised CD8+ T cells relative to CD4+.

The clonotype originates from an adult with an advanced solid tumor such as melanoma, head and neck, liver or kidney cancer. The sequencing used CD4+ or CD8+ T cells sorted from blood, collected in a trial of the OX40 agonist ivuxolimab. The chain carries TRBV4-1 and TRBJ2-7; 8 positions match TRBD1. DNA for the CDR3: TGCGCCAGCAGCCAAGTTCAGGGGGCTAACGAGCAGTACTTC. Translation: CASSQVQGANEQYF.